One sample yielded the 2 T cell receptor beta chains listed below, sequenced in a study of blood T cell repertoires in COVID-19 (dated by TCRdb to the early 2020s). The method was the immunoSEQ multiplex PCR assay. The table was pulled from immuneACCESS by TCRdb, which kept in-frame rearrangements only. Such tables lose some clones; where checked, under half of the loss comes from unresolved V genes, and the rest has no known cause. A total of 150,000 to 200,000 clones appear in this sample, around 86% of them only once. Of the sample, less than 3.5% is held by the ten largest clones. The sample was peripheral blood. These receptors came from a woman in her thirties with active or convalescent COVID-19.

This clone appeared once. The chain combines TRBV19 with TRBJ1-1; 10 bases match TRBD1. Germline CDR1 is LNHDA and CDR2 is SQIVND (reference sequence). After removal of 6 bases from V and 3 bases from J, the junction contained 13 bases not matched to a gene. This CDR3 has 17 residues. This chain's CDR3 is CASSPWGGTGEYTEAFF. CDR3 nucleotides: TGTGCCAGTAGCCCCTGGGGGGGGACAGGGGAATACACTGAAGCTTTCTTT. Based on the CDR3 plus reference TRBV19 and TRBJ1-1, the full variable domain is DGGITQSPKYLFRKEGQNVTLSCEQNLNHDAMYWYRQDPGQGLRLIYYSQIVNDFQKGDIAEGYSVSREKKESFPLTVTSAQKNPTAFYLCASSPWGGTGEYTEAFFGQGTRLTVV.

The chain recombines TRBV29-1 with TRBJ2-7, with TRBD2 identical over 7 bases. The V segment lost 4 bases and the J segment 2 bases; nucleotides outside the gene matches: 8. In germline, CDR1 is SQVTM, CDR2 ANQGSEA. The CDR3 is 14 amino acids. The CDR3 sequence is CSVGLAGRTYEQYF. The CDR3, as DNA: TGCAGCGTTGGGTTAGCGGGCCGTACCTACGAGCAGTACTTC.